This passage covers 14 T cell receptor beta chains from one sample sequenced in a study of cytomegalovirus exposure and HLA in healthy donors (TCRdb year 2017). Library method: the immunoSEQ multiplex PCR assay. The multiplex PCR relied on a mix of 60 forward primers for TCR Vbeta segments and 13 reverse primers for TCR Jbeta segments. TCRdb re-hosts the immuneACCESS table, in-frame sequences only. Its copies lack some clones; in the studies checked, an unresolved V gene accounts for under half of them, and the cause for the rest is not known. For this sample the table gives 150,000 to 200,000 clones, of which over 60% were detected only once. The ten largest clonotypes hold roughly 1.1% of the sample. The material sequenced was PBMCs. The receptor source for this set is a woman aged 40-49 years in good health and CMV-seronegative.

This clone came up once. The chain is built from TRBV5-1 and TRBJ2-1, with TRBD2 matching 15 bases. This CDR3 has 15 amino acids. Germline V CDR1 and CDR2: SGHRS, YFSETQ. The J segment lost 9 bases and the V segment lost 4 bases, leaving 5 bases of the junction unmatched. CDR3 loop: CASSMGLAGGSEQFF. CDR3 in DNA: TGCGCCAGCAGCATGGGACTAGCGGGAGGTAGTGAGCAGTTCTTC.

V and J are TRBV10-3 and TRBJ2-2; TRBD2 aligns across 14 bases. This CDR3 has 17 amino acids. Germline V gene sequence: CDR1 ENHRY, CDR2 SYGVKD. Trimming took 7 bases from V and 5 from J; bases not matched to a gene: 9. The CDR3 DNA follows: TGTGCCATCACCGCTGGACTAGCGGGAGGATATACCGGGGAGCTGTTTTTT. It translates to CAITAGLAGGYTGELFF.

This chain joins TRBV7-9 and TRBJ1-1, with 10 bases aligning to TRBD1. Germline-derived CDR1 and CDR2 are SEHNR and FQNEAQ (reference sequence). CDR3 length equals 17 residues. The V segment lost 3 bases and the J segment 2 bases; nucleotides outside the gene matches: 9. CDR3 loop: CASSFGGTGAGNTEAFF. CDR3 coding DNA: TGTGCCAGCAGCTTCGGCGGGACAGGGGCGGGTAACACTGAAGCTTTCTTT. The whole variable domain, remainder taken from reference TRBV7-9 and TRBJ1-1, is DTGVSQNPRHKITKRGQNVTFRCDPISEHNRLYWYRQTLGQGPEFLTYFQNEAQLEKSRLLSDRFSAERPKGSFSTLEIQRTEQGDSAMYLCASSFGGTGAGNTEAFFGQGTRLTVV.

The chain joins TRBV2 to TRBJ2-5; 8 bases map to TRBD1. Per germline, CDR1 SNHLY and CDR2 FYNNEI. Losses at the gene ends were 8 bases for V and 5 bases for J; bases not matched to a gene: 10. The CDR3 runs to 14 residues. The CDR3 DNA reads TGTGCCAGCGAGGACAGGGCTGGTACGGAGACCCAGTACTTC. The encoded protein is CASEDRAGTETQYF.

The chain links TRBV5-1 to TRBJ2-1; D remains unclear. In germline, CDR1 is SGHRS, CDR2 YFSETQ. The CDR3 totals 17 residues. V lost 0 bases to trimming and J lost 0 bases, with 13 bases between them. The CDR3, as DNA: TGCGCCAGCAGCTTGGCCCCAAGCCCACCCTCCTACAATGAGCAGTTCTTC. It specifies CASSLAPSPPSYNEQFF.

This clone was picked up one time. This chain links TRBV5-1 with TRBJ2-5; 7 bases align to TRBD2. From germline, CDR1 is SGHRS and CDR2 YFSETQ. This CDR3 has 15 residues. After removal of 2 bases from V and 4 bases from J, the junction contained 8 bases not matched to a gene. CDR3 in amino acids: CASSFGFPGGETQYF. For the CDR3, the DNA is TGCGCCAGCAGCTTTGGGTTCCCGGGGGGAGAGACCCAGTACTTC. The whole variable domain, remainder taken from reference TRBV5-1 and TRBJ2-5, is KAGVTQTPRYLIKTRGQQVTLSCSPISGHRSVSWYQQTPGQGLQFLFEYFSETQRNKGNFPGRFSGRQFSNSRSEMNVSTLELGDSALYLCASSFGFPGGETQYFGPGTRLLVL.

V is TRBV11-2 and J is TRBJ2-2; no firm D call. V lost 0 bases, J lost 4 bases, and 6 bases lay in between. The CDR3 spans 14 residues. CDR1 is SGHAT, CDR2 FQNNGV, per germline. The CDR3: CASSLERSTGELFF. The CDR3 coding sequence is TGTGCCAGCAGCTTAGAGCGGAGCACCGGGGAGCTGTTTTTT. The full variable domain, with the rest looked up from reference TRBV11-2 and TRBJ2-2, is EAGVAQSPRYKIIEKRQSVAFWCNPISGHATLYWYQQILGQGPKLLIQFQNNGVVDDSQLPKDRFSAERLKGVDSTLKIQPAKLEDSAVYLCASSLERSTGELFFGEGSRLTVL.

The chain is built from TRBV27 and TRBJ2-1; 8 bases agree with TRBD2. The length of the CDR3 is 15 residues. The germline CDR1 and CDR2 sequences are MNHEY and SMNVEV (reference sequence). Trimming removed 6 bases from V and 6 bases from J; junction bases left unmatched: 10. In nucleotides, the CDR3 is TGTGCCAGCAGCGATCGGGAGGGCATCAGCAATGAGCAGTTCTTC. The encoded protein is CASSDREGISNEQFF.

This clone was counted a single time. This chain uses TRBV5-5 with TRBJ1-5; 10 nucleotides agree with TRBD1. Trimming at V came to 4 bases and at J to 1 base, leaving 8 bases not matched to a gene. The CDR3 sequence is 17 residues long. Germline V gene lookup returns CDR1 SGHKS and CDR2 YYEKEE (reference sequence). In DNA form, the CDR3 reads TGTGCCAGCAGCCCCGGGACAGGGGTGATCAGCAATCAGCCCCAGCATTTT. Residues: CASSPGTGVISNQPQHF.

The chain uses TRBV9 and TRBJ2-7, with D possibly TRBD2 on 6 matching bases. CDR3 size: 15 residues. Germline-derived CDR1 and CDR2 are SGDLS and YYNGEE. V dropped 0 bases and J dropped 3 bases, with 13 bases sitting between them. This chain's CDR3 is CASSVGAGRDYEQYF. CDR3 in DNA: TGTGCCAGCAGCGTAGGGGCGGGGCGCGACTACGAGCAGTACTTC.

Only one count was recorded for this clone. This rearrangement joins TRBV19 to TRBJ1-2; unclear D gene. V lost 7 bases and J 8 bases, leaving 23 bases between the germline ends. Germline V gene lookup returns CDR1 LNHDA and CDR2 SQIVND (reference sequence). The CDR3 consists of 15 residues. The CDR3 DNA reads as TGTGCCAGTACCCCCTTTATGACACCAAGTGGGGGCTACACCTTC. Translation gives CASTPFMTPSGGYTF.

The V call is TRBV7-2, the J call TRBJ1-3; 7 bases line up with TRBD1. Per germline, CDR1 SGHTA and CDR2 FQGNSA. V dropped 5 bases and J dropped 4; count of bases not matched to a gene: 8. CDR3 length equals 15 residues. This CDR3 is CASSPPPGQGNTIYF. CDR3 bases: TGTGCCAGCAGCCCTCCACCGGGACAGGGAAACACCATATATTTT.

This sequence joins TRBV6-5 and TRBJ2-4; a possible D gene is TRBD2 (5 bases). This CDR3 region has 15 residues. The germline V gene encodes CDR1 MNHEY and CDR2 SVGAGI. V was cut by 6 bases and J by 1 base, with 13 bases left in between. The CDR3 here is CASRLDPGAKNIQYF. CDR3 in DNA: TGTGCCAGCAGGTTAGATCCGGGGGCCAAAAACATTCAGTACTTC.

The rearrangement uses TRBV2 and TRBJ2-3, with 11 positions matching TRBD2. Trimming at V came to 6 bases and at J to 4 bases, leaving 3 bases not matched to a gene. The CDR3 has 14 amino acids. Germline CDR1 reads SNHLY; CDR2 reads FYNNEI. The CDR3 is CASRPGLAADTQYF. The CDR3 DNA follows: TGTGCCAGCAGGCCGGGACTAGCGGCAGATACGCAGTATTTT.